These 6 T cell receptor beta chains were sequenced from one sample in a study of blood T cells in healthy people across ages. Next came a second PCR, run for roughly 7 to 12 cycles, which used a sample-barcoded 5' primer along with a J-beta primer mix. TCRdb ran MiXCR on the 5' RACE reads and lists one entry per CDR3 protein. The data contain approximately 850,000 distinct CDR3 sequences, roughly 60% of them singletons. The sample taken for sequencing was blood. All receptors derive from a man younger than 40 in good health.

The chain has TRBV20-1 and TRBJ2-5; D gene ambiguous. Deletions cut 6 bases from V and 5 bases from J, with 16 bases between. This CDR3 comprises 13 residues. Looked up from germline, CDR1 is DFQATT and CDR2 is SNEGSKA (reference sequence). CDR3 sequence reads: CSALQDGYETQYF. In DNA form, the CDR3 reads TGCAGTGCCCTGCAGGACGGGTATGAGACCCAGTACTTC.

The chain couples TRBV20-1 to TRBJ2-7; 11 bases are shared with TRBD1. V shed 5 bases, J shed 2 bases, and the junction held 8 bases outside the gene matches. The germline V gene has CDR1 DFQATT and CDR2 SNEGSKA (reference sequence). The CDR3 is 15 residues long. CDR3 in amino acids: CSAPSWDRGTYEQYF. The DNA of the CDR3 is TGCAGTGCTCCCTCGTGGGACAGGGGGACCTACGAGCAGTACTTC.

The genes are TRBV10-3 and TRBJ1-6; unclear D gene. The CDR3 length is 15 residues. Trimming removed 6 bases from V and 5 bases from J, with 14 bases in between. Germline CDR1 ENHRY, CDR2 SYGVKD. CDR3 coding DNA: TGTGCCATCAGCCCTCACCATTCCGATAATTCACCCCTCCACTTT. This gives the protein CAISPHHSDNSPLHF.

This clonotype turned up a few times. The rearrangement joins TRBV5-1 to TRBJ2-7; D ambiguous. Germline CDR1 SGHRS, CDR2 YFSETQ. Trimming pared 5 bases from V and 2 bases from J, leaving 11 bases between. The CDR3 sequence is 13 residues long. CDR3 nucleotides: TGCGCCAGCAGACTAACGGCCACCTACGAGCAGTACTTC. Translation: CASRLTATYEQYF.

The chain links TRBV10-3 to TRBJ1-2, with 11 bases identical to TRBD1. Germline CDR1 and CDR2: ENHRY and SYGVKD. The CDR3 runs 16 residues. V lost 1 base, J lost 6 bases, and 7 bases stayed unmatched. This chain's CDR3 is CAISEWTGGGVDGYTF. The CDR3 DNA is TGTGCCATCAGTGAGTGGACAGGGGGCGGCGTCGATGGCTACACCTTC.

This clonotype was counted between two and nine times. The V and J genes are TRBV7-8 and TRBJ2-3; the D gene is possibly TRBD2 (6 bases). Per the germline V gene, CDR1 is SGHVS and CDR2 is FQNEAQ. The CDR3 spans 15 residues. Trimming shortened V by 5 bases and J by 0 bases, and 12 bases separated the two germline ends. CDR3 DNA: TGTGCCAGCAGCGTCCGGGAGTCTAGCACAGATACGCAGTATTTT. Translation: CASSVRESSTDTQYF.